What follows is one T cell receptor (beta chain) and its context. Antigen unknown. This sample is drawn from a study of PD-1 blockade in classical Hodgkin lymphoma. The overall study: Patients in the cohort were put on intravenous nivolumab, 3 mg/kg every 2 weeks. Whole-study results and caveats: It was among complete responders that baseline diversity resembled that of newly diagnosed patients. Exclusion applied to patients who initiated nivolumab less than 1 year following ASCT. When set against healthy donors, newly diagnosed patients were reported to show lower baseline TCR diversity.

Brentuximab vedotin exposure varied among the patients, all of whom had relapsed after autologous stem cell transplantation. Profiling relied on immunoSEQ multiplex PCR, and the TCRdb table lists in-frame clones only, not all of them. The profile shows 30,000 or so clones, just over 70% of them singletons. CDR3 length: 17 amino acids. The germline V gene encodes CDR1 MDHEN and CDR2 SYDVKM. Losses at the gene ends were 1 base for V and 7 bases for J; bases not matched to a gene: 13. This specimen was peripheral blood mononuclear cells (PBMCs), taken before the second cycle of nivolumab. This sequence originates from a human donor with classical Hodgkin lymphoma. The rearrangement links TRBV28 to TRBJ2-5, with 9 bases matching TRBD2. The CDR3 nucleotides read TGTGCCAGCAGTTTATCAGCCCGAGGCGGGAGGGGTGGGACCCAGTACTTC. Translated: CASSLSARGGRGGTQYF. Full variable domain (outside the CDR3, taken from reference TRBV28 and TRBJ2-5): DVKVTQSSRYLVKRTGEKVFLECVQDMDHENMFWYRQDPGLGLRLIYFSYDVKMKEKGDIPEGYSVSREKKERFSLILESASTNQTSMYLCASSLSARGGRGGTQYFGPGTRLLVL.